The 21 T cell receptor beta chains in this list originate from one sample, sequenced in a study of T cell changes during pregnancy in multiple sclerosis. Only in-frame clones appear in the TCRdb table, and some are missing; sequencing was by immunoSEQ multiplex PCR. The sample contains 50,000 to 60,000 clones, about 90% of which appear only once. The material sequenced was CD4+ T cells from peripheral blood mononuclear cells, taken in the second trimester of pregnancy. All receptors derive from a female donor with multiple sclerosis, enrolled in a pregnancy study.

The gene calls are TRBV5-1 and TRBJ1-2; D uncertain. The germline V gene has CDR1 SGHRS and CDR2 YFSETQ. Trimming took off 1 base at V and 3 bases at J, with 7 bases between the two ends. The CDR3 loop spans 13 amino acids. The CDR3 loop is CASSLFSDYGYTF. In DNA, the CDR3 is TGCGCCAGCAGCTTGTTCTCGGACTATGGCTACACCTTC.

The chain carries TRBV15 and TRBJ1-6; D is unclear. CDR1 and CDR2 from the germline V gene are LNHNV and YYDKDF (reference sequence). Deletions cut 6 bases from V and 2 bases from J, with 8 bases between. The CDR3 runs 14 residues. As DNA, the CDR3 is TGTGCCACCAGGGTCGGGGCCTATAATTCACCCCTCCACTTT. Translated: CATRVGAYNSPLHF.

The chain joins TRBV5-4 to TRBJ1-5; 7 nucleotides align to TRBD1. With V trimmed by 3 bases and J by 4 bases, 4 bases remained unmatched. CDR1 is SGHNT, CDR2 YYREEE, per germline (reference sequence). The CDR3 has 14 residues. CDR3 region: CASSSGTDNQPQHF. The CDR3 coding sequence is TGTGCCAGCAGCTCAGGGACAGATAATCAGCCCCAGCATTTT.

This chain links TRBV7-8 with TRBJ2-3, with a weak D call TRBD2 (6 bases). Germline CDR1 and CDR2: SGHVS and FQNEAQ. This CDR3 comprises 16 residues. Trimming left V 2 bases short and J 5 bases short, with 17 bases between. The CDR3 here is CASSLSRQRREDTQYF. In DNA form, the CDR3 reads TGTGCCAGCAGCTTATCCCGACAGAGGCGGGAAGATACGCAGTATTTT.

This clone was counted a single time. The V call is TRBV4-1, the J call TRBJ2-1, with 9 bases aligning to TRBD2. V shed 1 base, J shed 5 bases, and the junction held 3 bases outside the gene matches. This CDR3 contains 15 residues. Germline CDR1 is MGHRA and CDR2 is YSYEKL. The CDR3 DNA reads as TGCGCCAGCAGCCAAGGCCTAGCGGGGAACAATGAGCAGTTCTTC. It is translated as CASSQGLAGNNEQFF.

V usage is TRBV2 and J usage is TRBJ1-6; possible D gene TRBD1, 6 bases. This CDR3 is built from 15 residues. CDR1 is SNHLY, CDR2 FYNNEI, per germline. Trimming took 1 base from V and 9 from J, leaving 13 bases between them. DNA of the CDR3: TGTGCCAGCAGTGAAGAGGGGGTGAGCGGTTCACCCCTCCACTTT. The encoded protein is CASSEEGVSGSPLHF.

The chain joins TRBV6-5 to TRBJ2-7, with D perhaps TRBD2 (5 bases). This CDR3 has 15 residues. Germline lookup yields CDR1 MNHEY and CDR2 SVGAGI. V lost 6 bases and J lost 0, with 15 bases in between. CDR3 in DNA: TGTGCCAGCAGGTTCCGGGGTATGAGCTCCTACGAGCAGTACTTC. Protein sequence: CASRFRGMSSYEQYF.

This clone has only one observation. The chain combines TRBV19 with TRBJ1-2; TRBD1 is a possible D gene (6 bases). Trimming stripped 5 bases from V and 4 bases from J, with 14 bases between. The V gene's germline CDR1 is LNHDA and CDR2 SQIVND (reference sequence). The CDR3 runs to 14 residues. CDR3 DNA: TGTGCCAGTAGTCGTGTGGGGGCGGCCTATGGCTACACCTTC. Translation: CASSRVGAAYGYTF.

The rearrangement uses TRBV11-1 and TRBJ2-1, with a weak D call TRBD2 (6 bases). The CDR3 is made up of 16 amino acids. The V end was cut by 8 bases, the J end by 1 base, with 18 bases between. Germline V CDR1 and CDR2: SGHAT, FQDESV (reference sequence). CDR3 bases: TGTGCCAGCTCCCTAACCGGGACTCGTTCCTACAATGAGCAGTTCTTC. This translates into CASSLTGTRSYNEQFF.

The chain couples TRBV6-5 to TRBJ2-7, with 9 bases identical to TRBD1. J lost 3 bases, V lost 5 bases, and 8 bases had no gene match. There are 15 residues in the CDR3. The germline CDR1 and CDR2 sequences are MNHEY and SVGAGI. The CDR3 region has the DNA TGTGCCAGCAGTCTAGCGCCGGGACAGGGCTACGAGCAGTACTTC. Translation gives CASSLAPGQGYEQYF.

This clone was recorded once. V and J are TRBV29-1 and TRBJ2-4; TRBD1 might be the D (6 bases). The CDR3 runs to 12 residues. V was shortened by 3 bases and J by 8 bases, with 11 bases between the two germline ends. Germline assignment: CDR1 SQVTM and CDR2 ANQGSEA. The CDR3 coding sequence is TGCAGCGTTGAGTCAGGGGAAGACATTCAGTACTTC. Translation: CSVESGEDIQYF.

J is TRBJ1-3 and V is TRBV7-9; D is undetermined. The V gene lost 5 bases and the J gene lost 8 bases, with 10 bases spanning the gap. Looked up from germline, CDR1 is SEHNR and CDR2 is FQNEAQ (reference sequence). This CDR3 spans 12 amino acids. CDR3 nucleotide sequence: TGTGCCAGCAGCCCCCTCCTAGACACCATATATTTT. Residues: CASSPLLDTIYF.

The V gene is TRBV9, the J gene TRBJ2-7; 9 bases agree with TRBD2. This CDR3 has 14 residues. Germline CDR1 and CDR2: SGDLS and YYNGEE. V was pared by 1 base and J by 3 bases, with 2 bases of the junction left unmatched. The CDR3 spells CASSVSAGGYEQYF. The CDR3 DNA follows: TGTGCCAGCAGCGTATCAGCGGGGGGCTACGAGCAGTACTTC.

Concerning this clone itself: The junction and the germline gene differ at one end; a read error may be behind it. The rearrangement uses TRBV7-8 and TRBJ2-7, with 7 bases matching TRBD1. This CDR3 has 12 residues. Germline CDR1 SGHVS, CDR2 FQNEAQ. As DNA, the CDR3 is TGTGCCAGCAGCCGAGGACCGGGACAGCGAGACTTC. Protein product: CASSRGPGQRDF.

This rearrangement joins TRBV7-6 to TRBJ2-7, with D unresolved. Germline V lookup: CDR1 SGHVS, CDR2 FNYEAQ. The ends were cut back, 5 bases at V and 3 bases at J, with 8 bases in the middle. The CDR3 sequence is 12 residues long. The CDR3 loop is CASSDDIYEQYF. The CDR3 nucleotides are TGTGCCAGCAGCGATGACATCTACGAGCAGTACTTC.

The chain combines TRBV7-2 with TRBJ2-2, with a possible D match to TRBD1 (6 bases). Deletions cut 6 bases from V and 8 bases from J, with 22 bases between. Germline V gene data show CDR1 as SGHTA and CDR2 as FQGNSA. This CDR3 is built from 16 residues. CDR3 nucleotides: TGTGCCAGCAGGGAAACAGGGACCCGATCTCTAGGGGAGCTGTTTTTT. Translating gives CASRETGTRSLGELFF.

V and J are TRBV19 and TRBJ1-2, with 9 bases aligning to TRBD1. CDR1 is LNHDA, CDR2 SQIVND, per germline (reference sequence). The CDR3 contains 12 residues. J lost 8 bases, V lost 11 bases, and 9 bases had no gene match. Here the CDR3 DNA reads TGTGCCGGGCAGGACAGGGGAGGGGGCTACACCTTC. It is translated as CAGQDRGGGYTF.

The gene calls are TRBV6-5 and TRBJ1-1; 8 bases match TRBD1. J was trimmed by 11 bases and V by 6 bases; bases with no gene match: 8. Germline loops: CDR1 MNHEY, CDR2 SVGAGI. The CDR3 runs to 12 residues. The DNA of the CDR3 is TGTGCCAGCAGCCGGACAGGGACGTGGGCTTTCTTT. It encodes CASSRTGTWAFF.

The genes are TRBV4-1 and TRBJ1-4, with 9 bases lining up with TRBD1. This CDR3 is built from 15 residues. V lost 1 base and J lost 7; bases outside the gene matches: 4. Germline CDR1 and CDR2: MGHRA and YSYEKL. CDR3 in amino acids: CASSQAGQGSEKLFF. CDR3 bases: TGCGCCAGCAGCCAAGCAGGACAGGGGAGTGAAAAACTGTTTTTT.

This chain uses TRBV19 with TRBJ2-1, with 8 bases matching TRBD1. The CDR3 loop spans 15 amino acids. Germline CDR1 reads LNHDA; CDR2 reads SQIVND (reference sequence). With V trimmed by 4 bases and J by 4 bases, 6 bases remained unmatched. The CDR3 DNA follows: TGTGCCAGTAGTACCGGGACAGGCGTTTACAATGAGCAGTTCTTC. Encoded protein: CASSTGTGVYNEQFF.

About this clone: The junction departs from the called germline gene at one end, perhaps through a read error. The chain is built from TRBV7-7 and TRBJ1-1; D might be TRBD1 (5 bases). Looked up from germline, CDR1 is SSHAT and CDR2 is FNYEAQ (reference sequence). CDR3 size: 13 residues. The CDR3 protein is CASSRDLNTEAFF. DNA for the CDR3: TGTGCTAGCAGCCGGGACTTGAACACTGAAGCTTTCTTT.